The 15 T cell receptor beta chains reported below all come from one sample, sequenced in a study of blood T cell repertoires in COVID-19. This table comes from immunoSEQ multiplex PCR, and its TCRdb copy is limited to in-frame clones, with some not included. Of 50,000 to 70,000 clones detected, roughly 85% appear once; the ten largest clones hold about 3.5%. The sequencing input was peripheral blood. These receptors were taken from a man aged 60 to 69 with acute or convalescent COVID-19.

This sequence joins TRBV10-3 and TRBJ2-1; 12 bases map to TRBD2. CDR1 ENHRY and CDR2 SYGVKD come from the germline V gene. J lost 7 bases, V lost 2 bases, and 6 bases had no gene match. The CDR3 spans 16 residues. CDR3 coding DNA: TGTGCCATCAGTGAGCCGACTAGCGGGAGACTTAATGAGCAGTTCTTC. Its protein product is CAISEPTSGRLNEQFF.

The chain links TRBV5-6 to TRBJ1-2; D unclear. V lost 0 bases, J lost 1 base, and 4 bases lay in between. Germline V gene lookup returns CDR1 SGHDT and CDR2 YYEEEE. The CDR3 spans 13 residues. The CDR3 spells CASSLGSNYGYTF. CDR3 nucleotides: TGTGCCAGCAGCTTGGGCAGTAACTATGGCTACACCTTC.

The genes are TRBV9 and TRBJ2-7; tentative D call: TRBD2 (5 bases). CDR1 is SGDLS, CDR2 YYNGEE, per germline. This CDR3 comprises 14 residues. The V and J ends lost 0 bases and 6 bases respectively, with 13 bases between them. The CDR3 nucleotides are TGTGCCAGCAGCGTAGATCGGATGAGCGGCGAGCAGTACTTC. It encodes CASSVDRMSGEQYF.

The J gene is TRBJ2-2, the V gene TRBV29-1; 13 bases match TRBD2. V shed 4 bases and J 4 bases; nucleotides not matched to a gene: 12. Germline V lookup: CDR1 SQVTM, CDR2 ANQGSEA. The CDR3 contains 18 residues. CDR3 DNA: TGCAGCGTTGCTCGTGTGACTAGCGGGAGGTGGGGCACCGGGGAGCTGTTTTTT. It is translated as CSVARVTSGRWGTGELFF.

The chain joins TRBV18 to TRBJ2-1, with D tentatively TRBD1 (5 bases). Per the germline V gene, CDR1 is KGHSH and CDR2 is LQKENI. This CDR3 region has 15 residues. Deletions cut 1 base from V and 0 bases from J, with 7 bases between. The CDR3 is CASSPQGSSYNEQFF. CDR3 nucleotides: TGTGCCAGCTCACCACAGGGGTCCTCCTACAATGAGCAGTTCTTC.

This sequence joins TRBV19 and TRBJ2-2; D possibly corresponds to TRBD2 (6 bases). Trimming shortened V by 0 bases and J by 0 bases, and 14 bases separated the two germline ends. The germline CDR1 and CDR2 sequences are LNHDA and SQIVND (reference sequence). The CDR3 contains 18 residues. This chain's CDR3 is CASSIDSTASANTGELFF. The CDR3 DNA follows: TGTGCCAGTAGTATAGATTCAACAGCTAGCGCGAACACCGGGGAGCTGTTTTTT.

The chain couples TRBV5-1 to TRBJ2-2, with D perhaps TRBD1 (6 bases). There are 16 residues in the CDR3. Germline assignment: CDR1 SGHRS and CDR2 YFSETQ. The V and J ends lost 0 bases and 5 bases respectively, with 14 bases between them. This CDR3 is CASSLDPRGLTGELFF. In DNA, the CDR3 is TGCGCCAGCAGCTTGGATCCCAGGGGTCTAACCGGGGAGCTGTTTTTT.

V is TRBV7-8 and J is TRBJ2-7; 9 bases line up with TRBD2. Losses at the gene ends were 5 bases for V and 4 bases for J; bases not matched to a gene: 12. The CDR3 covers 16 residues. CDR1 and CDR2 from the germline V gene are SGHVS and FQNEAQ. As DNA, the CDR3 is TGTGCCAGCAGCCGAGGGCTAGCGGGACCCCTTTACGAGCAGTACTTC. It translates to CASSRGLAGPLYEQYF.

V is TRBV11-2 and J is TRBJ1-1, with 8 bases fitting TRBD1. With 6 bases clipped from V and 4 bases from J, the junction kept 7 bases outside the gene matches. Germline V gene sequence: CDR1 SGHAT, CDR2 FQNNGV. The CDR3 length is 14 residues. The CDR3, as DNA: TGTGCCAGCAGGAAACAGGGGGGGCCCACTGAAGCTTTCTTT. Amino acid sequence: CASRKQGGPTEAFF.

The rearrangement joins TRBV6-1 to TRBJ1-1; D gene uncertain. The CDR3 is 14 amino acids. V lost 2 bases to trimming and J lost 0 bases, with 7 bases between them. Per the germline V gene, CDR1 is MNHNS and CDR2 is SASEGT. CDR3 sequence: CASSEQALNTEAFF. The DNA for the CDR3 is TGTGCCAGCAGTGAACAGGCTTTGAACACTGAAGCTTTCTTT.

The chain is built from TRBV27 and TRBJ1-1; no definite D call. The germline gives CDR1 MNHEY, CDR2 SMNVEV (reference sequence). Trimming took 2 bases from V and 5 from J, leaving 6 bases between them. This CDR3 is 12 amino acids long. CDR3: CASSLRGTEAFF. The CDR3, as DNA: TGTGCCAGCAGTTTACGCGGGACTGAAGCTTTCTTT.

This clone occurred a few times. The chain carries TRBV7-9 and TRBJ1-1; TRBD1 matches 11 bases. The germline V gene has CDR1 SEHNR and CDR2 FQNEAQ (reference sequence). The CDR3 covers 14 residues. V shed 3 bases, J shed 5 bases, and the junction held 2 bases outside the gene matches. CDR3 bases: TGTGCCAGCAGCTTTGGGACAGGGGGGACTGAAGCTTTCTTT. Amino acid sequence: CASSFGTGGTEAFF.

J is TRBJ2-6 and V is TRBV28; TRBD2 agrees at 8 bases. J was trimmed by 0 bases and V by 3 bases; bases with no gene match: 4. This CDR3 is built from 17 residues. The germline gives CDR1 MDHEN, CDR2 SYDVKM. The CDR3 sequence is CASSLPAGGSGANVLTF. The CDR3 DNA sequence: TGTGCCAGCAGTTTGCCGGCGGGGGGCTCTGGGGCCAACGTCCTGACTTTC.

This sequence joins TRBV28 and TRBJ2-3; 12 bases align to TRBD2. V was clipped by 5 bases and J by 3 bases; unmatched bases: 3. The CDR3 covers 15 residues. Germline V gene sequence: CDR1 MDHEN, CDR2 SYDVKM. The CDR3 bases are TGTGCCAGCAGTCTGACTAGCGGGAGAACAGATACGCAGTATTTT. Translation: CASSLTSGRTDTQYF.

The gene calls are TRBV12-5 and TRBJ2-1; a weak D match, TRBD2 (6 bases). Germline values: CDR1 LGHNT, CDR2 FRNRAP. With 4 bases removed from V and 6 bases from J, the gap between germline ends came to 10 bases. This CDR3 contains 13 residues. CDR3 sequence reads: CASGYSGVNEQFF. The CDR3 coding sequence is TGTGCTAGTGGTTATTCGGGGGTCAATGAGCAGTTCTTC.